The clone carrying this T cell receptor (beta chain) was found a few times. Its matching antigen is unknown. Trimming took off 5 bases at V and 4 bases at J, with 11 bases between the two ends. The CDR3 is 13 amino acids. CDR1 and CDR2 from the germline V gene are SQVTM and ANQGSEA. This sample was included in a study of identical twins. General study points: Abundant beta clonotypes from cord blood bore fewer insertions; memory repertoires lacked this pattern.

Donors uniformly comprised healthy Caucasians. TCRdb re-derived calls from the 5' RACE reads in MiXCR, one entry per CDR3 protein. The sample lists 690,000 or so distinct CDR3 sequences; 8.6% were seen once. These data also formed part of another study, on yellow fever vaccine responses in identical twins.

The sequencing sample was made of PBMCs. The chain combines TRBV29-1 with TRBJ2-2; D gene ambiguous. The clonotype originates from a woman younger than 35 in good health. The CDR3 nucleotides are TGCAGCGTTCTGGGGAAGGCCACCGGGGAGCTGTTTTTT. Translating it yields CSVLGKATGELFF.